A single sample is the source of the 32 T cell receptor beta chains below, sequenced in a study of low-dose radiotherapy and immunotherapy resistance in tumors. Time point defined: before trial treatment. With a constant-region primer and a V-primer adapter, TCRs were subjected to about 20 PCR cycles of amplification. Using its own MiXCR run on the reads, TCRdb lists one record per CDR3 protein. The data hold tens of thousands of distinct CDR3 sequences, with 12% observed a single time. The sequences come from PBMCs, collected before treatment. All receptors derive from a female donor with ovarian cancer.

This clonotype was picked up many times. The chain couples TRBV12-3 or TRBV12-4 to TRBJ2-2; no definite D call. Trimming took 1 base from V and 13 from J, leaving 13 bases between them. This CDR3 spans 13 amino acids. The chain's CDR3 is CASSLGPPAPLFF. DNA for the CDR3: TGTGCCAGCAGTTTAGGACCACCCGCCCCGCTGTTTTTT.

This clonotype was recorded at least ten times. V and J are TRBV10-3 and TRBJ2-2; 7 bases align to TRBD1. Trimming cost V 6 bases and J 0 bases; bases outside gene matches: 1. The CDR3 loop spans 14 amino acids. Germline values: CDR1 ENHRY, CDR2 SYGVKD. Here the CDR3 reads CAIRQGANTGELFF. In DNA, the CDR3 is TGTGCCATCAGGCAGGGGGCGAACACCGGGGAGCTGTTTTTT.

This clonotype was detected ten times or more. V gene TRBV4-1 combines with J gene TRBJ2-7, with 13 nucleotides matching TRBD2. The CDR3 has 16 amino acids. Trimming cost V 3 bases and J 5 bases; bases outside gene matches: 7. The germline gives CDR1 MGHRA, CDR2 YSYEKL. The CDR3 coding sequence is TGCGCCAGCAGCCATCAACTAGCGGGAGGGCTCCACGAGCAGTACTTC. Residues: CASSHQLAGGLHEQYF.

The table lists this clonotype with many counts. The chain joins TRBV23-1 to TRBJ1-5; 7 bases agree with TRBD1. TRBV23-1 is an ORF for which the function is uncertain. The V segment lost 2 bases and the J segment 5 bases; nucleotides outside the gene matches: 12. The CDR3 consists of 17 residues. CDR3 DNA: TGCGCCAGCAGTCAAGGGGGACAGAGAAAGATGGATCAGCCCCAGCATTTT. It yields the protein CASSQGGQRKMDQPQHF.

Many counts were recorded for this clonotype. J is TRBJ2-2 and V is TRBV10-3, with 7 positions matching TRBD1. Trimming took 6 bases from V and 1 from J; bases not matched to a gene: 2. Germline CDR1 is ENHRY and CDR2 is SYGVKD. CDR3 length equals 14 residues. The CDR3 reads CAIRGQLNTGELFF. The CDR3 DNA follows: TGTGCCATCAGGGGACAGCTGAACACCGGGGAGCTGTTTTTT.

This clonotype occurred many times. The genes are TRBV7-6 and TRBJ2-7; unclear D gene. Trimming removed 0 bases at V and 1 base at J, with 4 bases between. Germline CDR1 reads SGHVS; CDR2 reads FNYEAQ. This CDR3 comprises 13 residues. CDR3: CASSLAGSYEQYF. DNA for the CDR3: TGTGCCAGCAGCTTAGCTGGTTCCTACGAGCAGTACTTC.

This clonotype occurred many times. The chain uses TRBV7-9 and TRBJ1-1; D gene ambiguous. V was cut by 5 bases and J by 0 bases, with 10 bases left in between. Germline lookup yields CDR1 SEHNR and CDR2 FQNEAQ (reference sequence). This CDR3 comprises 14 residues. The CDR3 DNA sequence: TGTGCCAGCAGCCACCCCCTGATGAACACTGAAGCTTTCTTT. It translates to CASSHPLMNTEAFF.

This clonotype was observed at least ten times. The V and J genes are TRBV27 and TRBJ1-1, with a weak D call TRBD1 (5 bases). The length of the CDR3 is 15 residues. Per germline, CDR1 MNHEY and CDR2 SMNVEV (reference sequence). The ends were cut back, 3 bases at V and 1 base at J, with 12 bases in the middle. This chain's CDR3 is CASSLGGARNTEAFF. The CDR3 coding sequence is TGTGCCAGCAGTTTGGGAGGGGCGAGGAACACTGAAGCTTTCTTT.

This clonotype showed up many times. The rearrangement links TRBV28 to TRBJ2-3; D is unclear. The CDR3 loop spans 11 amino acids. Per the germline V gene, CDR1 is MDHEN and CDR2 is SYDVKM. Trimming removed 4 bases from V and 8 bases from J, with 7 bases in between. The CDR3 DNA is TGTGCCAGCAGTTCCCCCCCTACGCAGTATTTT. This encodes CASSSPPTQYF.

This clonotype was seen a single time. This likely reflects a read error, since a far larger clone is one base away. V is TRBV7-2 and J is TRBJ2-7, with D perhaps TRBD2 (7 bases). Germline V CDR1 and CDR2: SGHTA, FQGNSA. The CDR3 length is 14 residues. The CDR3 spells CVSSQGGGGDEQYF. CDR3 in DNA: TGTGTCAGCAGCCAAGGAGGAGGGGGGGACGAGCAGTACTTC.

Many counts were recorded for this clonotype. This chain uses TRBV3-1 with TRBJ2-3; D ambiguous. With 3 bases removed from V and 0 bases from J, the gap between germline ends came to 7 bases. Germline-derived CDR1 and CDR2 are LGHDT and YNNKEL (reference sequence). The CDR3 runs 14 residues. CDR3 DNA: TGTGCCAGCAGCCATGGGCTGAGCACAGATACGCAGTATTTT. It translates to CASSHGLSTDTQYF.

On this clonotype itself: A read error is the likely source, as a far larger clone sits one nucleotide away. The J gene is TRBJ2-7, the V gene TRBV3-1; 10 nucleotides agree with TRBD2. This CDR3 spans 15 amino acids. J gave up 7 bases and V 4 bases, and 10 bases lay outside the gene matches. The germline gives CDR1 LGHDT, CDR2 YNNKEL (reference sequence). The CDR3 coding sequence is TGTGCCAGCAGCCGAGCGGGGGGGCGAACATATGAGCAGTACTTC. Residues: CASSRAGGRTYEQYF.

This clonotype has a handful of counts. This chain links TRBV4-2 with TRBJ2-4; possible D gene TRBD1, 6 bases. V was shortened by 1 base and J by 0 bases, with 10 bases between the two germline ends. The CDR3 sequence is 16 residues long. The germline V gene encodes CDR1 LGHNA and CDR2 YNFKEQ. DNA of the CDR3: TGTGCCAGCAGCCAAGCCCAGGGGCTAGCCAAAAACATTCAGTACTTC. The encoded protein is CASSQAQGLAKNIQYF.

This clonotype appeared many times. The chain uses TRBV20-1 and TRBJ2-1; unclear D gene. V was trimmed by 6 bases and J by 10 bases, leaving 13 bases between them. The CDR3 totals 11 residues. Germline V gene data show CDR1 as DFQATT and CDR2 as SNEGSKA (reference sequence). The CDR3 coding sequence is TGCAGTGCACGAGAGTACGAGGAGCAGTTCTTC. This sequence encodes CSAREYEEQFF.

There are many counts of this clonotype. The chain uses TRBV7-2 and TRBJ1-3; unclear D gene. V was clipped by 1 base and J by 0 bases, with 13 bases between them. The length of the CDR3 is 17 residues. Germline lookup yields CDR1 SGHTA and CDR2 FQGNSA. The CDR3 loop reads CASSLEWSRSSGNTIYF. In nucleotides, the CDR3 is TGTGCCAGCAGCTTAGAATGGTCACGTTCCTCTGGAAACACCATATATTTT. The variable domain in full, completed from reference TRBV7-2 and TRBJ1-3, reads GAGVSQSPSNKVTEKGKDVELRCDPISGHTALYWYRQSLGQGLEFLIYFQGNSAPDKSGLPSDRFSAERTGGSVSTLTIQRTQQEDSAVYLCASSLEWSRSSGNTIYFGEGSWLTVV.

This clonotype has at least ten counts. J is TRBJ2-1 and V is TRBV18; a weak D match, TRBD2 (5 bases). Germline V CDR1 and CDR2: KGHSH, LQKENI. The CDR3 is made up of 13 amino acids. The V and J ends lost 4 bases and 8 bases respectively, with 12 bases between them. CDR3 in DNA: TGTGCCAGCTCACTTACTAGGCTCCATGAGCAGTTCTTC. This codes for CASSLTRLHEQFF.

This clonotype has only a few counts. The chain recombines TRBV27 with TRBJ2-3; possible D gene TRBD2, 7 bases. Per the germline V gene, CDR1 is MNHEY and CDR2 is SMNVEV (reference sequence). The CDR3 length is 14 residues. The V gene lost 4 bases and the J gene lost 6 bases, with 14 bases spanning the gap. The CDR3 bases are TGTGCCAGCAGTTGGGAGGGGGGGGGCGATACGCAGTATTTT. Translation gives CASSWEGGGDTQYF.

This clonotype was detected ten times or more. Written as DNA, the CDR3 is TGTGCCAGCAGCGATCACCAGGGGCCATCGAACACCGGGGAGCTGTTTTTT. Translation gives CASSDHQGPSNTGELFF. The J gene is TRBJ2-2, the V gene TRBV7-9; D perhaps matches TRBD1 (6 bases). Trimming left V 5 bases short and J 0 bases short, with 16 bases between. The germline V gene encodes CDR1 SEHNR and CDR2 FQNEAQ (reference sequence). The CDR3 runs 17 residues.

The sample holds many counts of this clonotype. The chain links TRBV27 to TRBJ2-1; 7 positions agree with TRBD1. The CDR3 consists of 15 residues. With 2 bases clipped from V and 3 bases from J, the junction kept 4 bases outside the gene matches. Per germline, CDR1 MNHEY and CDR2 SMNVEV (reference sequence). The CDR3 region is CASSLMGQNYNEQFF. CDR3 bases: TGTGCCAGCAGTTTAATGGGACAGAACTACAATGAGCAGTTCTTC.

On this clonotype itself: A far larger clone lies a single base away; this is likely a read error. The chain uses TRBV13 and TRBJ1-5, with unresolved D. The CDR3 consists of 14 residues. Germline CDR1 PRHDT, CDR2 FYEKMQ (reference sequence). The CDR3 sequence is CASSQSGGKQPQHF. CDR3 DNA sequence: TGTGCCAGCAGCCAATCTGGTGGCAAACAGCCCCAGCATTTT.

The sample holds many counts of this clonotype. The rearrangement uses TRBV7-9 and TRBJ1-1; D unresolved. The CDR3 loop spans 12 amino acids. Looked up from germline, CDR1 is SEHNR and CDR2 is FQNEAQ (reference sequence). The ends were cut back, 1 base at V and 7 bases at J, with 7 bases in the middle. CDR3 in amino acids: CASSLGGSEAFF. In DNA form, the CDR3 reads TGTGCCAGCAGCTTAGGCGGCAGTGAAGCTTTCTTT.

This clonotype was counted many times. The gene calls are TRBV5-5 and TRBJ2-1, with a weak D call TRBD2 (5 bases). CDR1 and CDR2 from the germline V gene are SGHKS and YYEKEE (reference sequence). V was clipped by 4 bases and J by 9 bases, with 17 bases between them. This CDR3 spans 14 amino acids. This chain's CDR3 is CASSLTRSSPEQFF. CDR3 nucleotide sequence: TGTGCCAGCAGCCTCACGAGGTCTAGCCCTGAGCAGTTCTTC.

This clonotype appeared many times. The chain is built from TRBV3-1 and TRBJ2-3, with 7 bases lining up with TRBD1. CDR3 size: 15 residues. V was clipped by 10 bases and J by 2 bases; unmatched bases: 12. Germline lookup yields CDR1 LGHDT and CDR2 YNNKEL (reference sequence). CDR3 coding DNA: TGTGCCACCCAGGTGGGACAGAGATACACAGATACGCAGTATTTT. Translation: CATQVGQRYTDTQYF.

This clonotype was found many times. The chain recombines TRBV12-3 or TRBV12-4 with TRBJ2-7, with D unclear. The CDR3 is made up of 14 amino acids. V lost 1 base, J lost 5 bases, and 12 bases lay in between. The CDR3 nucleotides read TGTGCCAGCAGTTTAGGCCGAACGAGCGACGAGCAGTACTTC. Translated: CASSLGRTSDEQYF.

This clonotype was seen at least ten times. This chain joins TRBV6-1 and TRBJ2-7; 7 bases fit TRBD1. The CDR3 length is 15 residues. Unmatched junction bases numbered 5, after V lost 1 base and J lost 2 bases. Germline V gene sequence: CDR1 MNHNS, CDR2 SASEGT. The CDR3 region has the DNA TGTGCCAGCAGTGAAGGGAAGGGACAGCCCTACGAGCAGTACTTC. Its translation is CASSEGKGQPYEQYF.

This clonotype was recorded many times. The CDR3 sequence is CATSREGTLSPDTQYF. The DNA of the CDR3 is TGTGCCACCAGCAGAGAAGGGACCTTGTCCCCAGATACGCAGTATTTT. The chain employs TRBV15 and TRBJ2-3; tentatively, D is TRBD1 or TRBD2 (5 bases each). The CDR3 consists of 16 residues. In germline, CDR1 is LNHNV, CDR2 YYDKDF (reference sequence). V gave up 0 bases and J gave up 4 bases, with 14 bases separating them.

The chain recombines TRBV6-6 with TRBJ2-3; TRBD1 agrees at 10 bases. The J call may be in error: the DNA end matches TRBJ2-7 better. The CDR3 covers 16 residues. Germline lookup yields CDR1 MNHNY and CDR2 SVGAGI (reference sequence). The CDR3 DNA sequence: TGTGCCAGCAGTTACTCACCTGGGACAGGGGCCTACGAGCAGTACTTC. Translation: CASSYSPGTGAYEQYF.

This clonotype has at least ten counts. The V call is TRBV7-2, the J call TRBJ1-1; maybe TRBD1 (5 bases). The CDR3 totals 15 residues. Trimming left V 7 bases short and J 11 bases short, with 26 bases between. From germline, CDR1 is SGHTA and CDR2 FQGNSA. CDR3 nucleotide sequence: TGTGCCAGCAAGGTGGACGTCGGGGGACCTAGCGGGGCTTTCTTT. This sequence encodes CASKVDVGGPSGAFF.

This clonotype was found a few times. The CDR3 reads CASSYWGGAMNTEAFF. The CDR3 nucleotides read TGTGCCAGCAGTTACTGGGGCGGTGCAATGAACACTGAAGCTTTCTTT. The chain couples TRBV6-5 to TRBJ1-1; perhaps TRBD1 as D (5 bases). The germline V and J ends were trimmed by 1 base and 0 bases, with 12 bases remaining between them. The germline V gene has CDR1 MNHEY and CDR2 SVGAGI. The CDR3 is made up of 16 amino acids.

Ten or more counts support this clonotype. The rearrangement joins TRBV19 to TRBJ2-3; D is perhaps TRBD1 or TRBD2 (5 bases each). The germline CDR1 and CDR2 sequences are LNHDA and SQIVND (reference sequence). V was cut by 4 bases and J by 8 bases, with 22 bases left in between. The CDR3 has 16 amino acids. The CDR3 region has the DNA TGTGCCAGTAGTACTCCTCCGGGACCCACGCCAATTACGCAGTATTTT. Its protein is CASSTPPGPTPITQYF.

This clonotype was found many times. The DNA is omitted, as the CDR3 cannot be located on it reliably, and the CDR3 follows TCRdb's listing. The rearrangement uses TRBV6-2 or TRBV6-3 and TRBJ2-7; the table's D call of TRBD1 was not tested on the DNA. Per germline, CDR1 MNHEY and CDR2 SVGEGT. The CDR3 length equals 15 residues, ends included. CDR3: CASSSSGQGAHEQYF.

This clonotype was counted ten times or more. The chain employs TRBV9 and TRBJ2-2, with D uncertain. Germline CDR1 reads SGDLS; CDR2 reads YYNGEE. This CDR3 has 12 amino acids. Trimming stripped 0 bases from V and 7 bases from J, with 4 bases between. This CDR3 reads CASSVDGGELFF. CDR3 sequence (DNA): TGTGCCAGCAGCGTAGACGGCGGGGAGCTGTTTTTT.